Listed here are 27 T cell receptor beta chains from one sample, sequenced in a study of T cells in Graves' hyperthyroidism and ophthalmopathy (dated by TCRdb to between 2018 and 2020). The library relied on multiplex PCR. Sequenced using an Illumina HiSeq 2000. The TCR beta CDR3 regions were amplified from the RNA transcripts. The TCR CDR3 was subjected to a first round of RT-PCR using the HTBI primer set and the Qiagen OneStep RT-PCR kit. The public reads were quality trimmed at Q25 with fastp and then assembled into clones with MiXCR by TCRdb, keeping productive beta chains. CDR3 protein sequences are deduplicated, and each keeps its most common genes and DNA. For this sample the table gives hundreds of thousands of distinct CDR3 sequences, of which just under 45% were detected only once. Under 8.5% of the sample is taken by the ten largest. The sequenced sample was peripheral blood or thyroid tissue (not recorded which). The receptors originated from an adult man with Graves' disease, either hyperthyroidism or ophthalmopathy (not recorded which).

To note about this clonotype: This could be a read error, since a much larger clone is one nucleotide away. In DNA, the CDR3 is TGTGCCAGCAGACCCTGGACAAGCCAGCCCCAGCATTTT. Amino acid sequence: CASRPWTSQPQHF. The V call is TRBV7-6, the J call TRBJ1-5, with D possibly being TRBD1 (5 bases). The CDR3 is made up of 13 amino acids. The V end lost 6 bases, the J end lost 7 bases, and 13 bases lay between the germline ends. Germline V lookup: CDR1 SGHVS, CDR2 FNYEAQ.

The chain uses TRBV20-1 and TRBJ1-2; 7 bases fit TRBD1. CDR3 size: 13 residues. CDR1 and CDR2 (germline): DFQATT, SNEGSKA (reference sequence). V lost 6 bases and J lost 3; bases outside the gene matches: 7. The CDR3 coding sequence is TGCAGTGCAACCGATCAGGGGGACTATGGCTACACCTTC. Its translation is CSATDQGDYGYTF.

V gene TRBV7-9 combines with J gene TRBJ2-7; D may be TRBD2 (7 bases). The V gene lost 3 bases and the J gene lost 3 bases, with 15 bases spanning the gap. This CDR3 comprises 15 residues. Germline-derived CDR1 and CDR2 are SEHNR and FQNEAQ (reference sequence). CDR3 sequence (DNA): TGTGCCAGCAGCTTCACTGGGGGGGGCGGCTACGAGCAGTACTTC. Its protein is CASSFTGGGGYEQYF.

This clonotype was seen many times. The chain recombines TRBV7-9 with TRBJ2-7; D is unresolved. Trimming shortened V by 2 bases and J by 3 bases, and 8 bases separated the two germline ends. The CDR3 is 13 residues long. Per germline, CDR1 SEHNR and CDR2 FQNEAQ (reference sequence). The CDR3 nucleotides are TGTGCCAGCAGCTTATGGGCAAGCTACGAGCAGTACTTC. This encodes CASSLWASYEQYF.

This sequence joins TRBV10-1 and TRBJ1-1; D perhaps matches TRBD1 (5 bases). The V end lost 6 bases, the J end lost 1 base, and 18 bases lay between the germline ends. This CDR3 comprises 16 residues. Germline CDR1 and CDR2: WNHNN and SYGVQD (reference sequence). For the CDR3, the DNA is TGCGCCAGCAGCCCCCACCGGGGCGGCGAGAACACTGAAGCTTTCTTT. It yields the protein CASSPHRGGENTEAFF.

This clonotype appeared a few times. The chain joins TRBV29-1 to TRBJ2-7; TRBD2 matches 14 bases. Per germline, CDR1 SQVTM and CDR2 ANQGSEA. Trimming at V came to 6 bases and at J to 6 bases, leaving 7 bases not matched to a gene. This CDR3 is built from 14 residues. CDR3 residues: CSVSGTSGSAEQYF. The CDR3 DNA follows: TGCAGCGTCAGCGGGACTAGCGGGAGCGCCGAGCAGTACTTC.

This clonotype was counted between two and nine times. The chain employs TRBV19 and TRBJ2-2, with D uncertain. The germline V and J ends were trimmed by 1 base and 1 base, with 10 bases remaining between them. The CDR3 runs 16 residues. Per the germline V gene, CDR1 is LNHDA and CDR2 is SQIVND (reference sequence). CDR3 amino acids: CASSIGLVENTGELFF. The CDR3 nucleotides read TGTGCCAGTAGTATAGGACTGGTTGAGAACACCGGGGAGCTGTTTTTT.

This clonotype was seen ten or more times. The chain uses TRBV25-1 and TRBJ2-6; D is unresolved. Germline CDR1 and CDR2: MGHDK and SYGVNS. CDR3 length: 17 amino acids. Trimming removed 2 bases from V and 0 bases from J, with 11 bases in between. CDR3 loop: CASSEVEVDSGANVLTF. The CDR3 nucleotides read TGTGCCAGCAGTGAAGTAGAGGTGGACTCTGGGGCCAACGTCCTGACTTTC.

In its sample, this clonotype was seen many times. The V gene is TRBV20-1, the J gene TRBJ1-4; maybe TRBD1 (5 bases). The CDR3 spans 13 residues. The V and J ends lost 4 bases and 8 bases respectively, with 14 bases between them. Germline values: CDR1 DFQATT, CDR2 SNEGSKA (reference sequence). CDR3 sequence (DNA): TGCAGTGCTACGACAGCGGGGGACGAAAAACTGTTTTTT. The encoded protein is CSATTAGDEKLFF.

Regarding this clonotype: A read error is possible here, since a much larger clone lies one base away. The chain couples TRBV7-2 to TRBJ2-7, with TRBD2 as a possible D gene (6 bases). This CDR3 spans 14 amino acids. CDR1 is SGHTA, CDR2 FQGNSA, per germline. Trimming took 5 bases from V and 10 from J, leaving 21 bases between them. The CDR3 sequence: CASSTRDGQEAQYF. In DNA form, the CDR3 reads TGTGCCAGCAGCACGCGGGACGGCCAAGAGGCCCAGTACTTC. Based on the CDR3 plus reference TRBV7-2 and TRBJ2-7, the full variable domain is GAGVSQSPSNKVTEKGKDVELRCDPISGHTALYWYRQSLGQGLEFLIYFQGNSAPDKSGLPSDRFSAERTGGSVSTLTIQRTQQEDSAVYLCASSTRDGQEAQYFGPGTRLTVT.

The V call is TRBV20-1, the J call TRBJ1-1; D gene ambiguous. V was clipped by 3 bases and J by 7 bases, with 12 bases between them. The CDR3 sequence is 12 residues long. Germline CDR1 and CDR2: DFQATT and SNEGSKA (reference sequence). DNA for the CDR3: TGCAGTGCTAGTCGGGAGAGAAATGAAGCTTTCTTT. Its translation: CSASRERNEAFF.

This clonotype came up many times. The rearrangement joins TRBV29-1 to TRBJ1-2; 7 positions match TRBD1. Germline V gene lookup returns CDR1 SQVTM and CDR2 ANQGSEA. V trimming: 6 bases; J trimming: 4 bases; junction bases outside the gene matches: 5. There are 12 residues in the CDR3. The CDR3 sequence: CSVDRTGYGYTF. The CDR3 bases are TGCAGCGTGGACCGGACAGGCTATGGCTACACCTTC. Full variable domain (missing parts from reference TRBV29-1 and TRBJ1-2): SAVISQKPSRDICQRGTSLTIQCQVDSQVTMMFWYRQQPGQSLTLIATANQGSEATYESGFVIDKFPISRPNLTFSTLTVSNMSPEDSSIYLCSVDRTGYGYTFGSGTRLTVV.

This chain connects TRBV29-1 to TRBJ1-1; D gene uncertain. Germline V gene sequence: CDR1 SQVTM, CDR2 ANQGSEA. V lost 4 bases to trimming and J lost 0 bases, with 6 bases between them. The CDR3 consists of 12 residues. The CDR3 DNA reads as TGCAGCGTTGGGCTGATGAACACTGAAGCTTTCTTT. Amino acids: CSVGLMNTEAFF.

This clonotype occurred a few times. Relative to the germline gene, one junction end is altered; a read error may explain this. This chain joins TRBV15 and TRBJ1-2, with 10 bases fitting TRBD1. This CDR3 comprises 13 residues. The germline gives CDR1 LNHNV, CDR2 YYDKDF (reference sequence). This chain's CDR3 is CATRTGGNYGYTF. The DNA for the CDR3 is TGTGCTACCAGGACAGGGGGAAACTATGGCTACACCTTC.

This clonotype was detected many times. The gene calls are TRBV20-1 and TRBJ2-7, with unresolved D. Germline CDR1 is DFQATT and CDR2 is SNEGSKA (reference sequence). CDR3 length: 10 residues. V dropped 3 bases and J dropped 7 bases, with 7 bases sitting between them. The DNA of the CDR3 is TGCAGTGCTAGTGACGGGGAGCAGTACTTC. This codes for CSASDGEQYF.

The chain uses TRBV7-8 and TRBJ2-7, with D possibly being TRBD2 (5 bases). Germline CDR1 and CDR2: SGHVS and FQNEAQ. CDR3 length: 15 amino acids. The V gene lost 3 bases and the J gene lost 2 bases, with 14 bases spanning the gap. This CDR3 is CASSLAGPSPYEQYF. The CDR3 DNA reads TGTGCCAGCAGCTTGGCGGGTCCAAGCCCCTACGAGCAGTACTTC.

The chain links TRBV6-1 to TRBJ1-2; D is perhaps TRBD1 (5 bases). CDR3 length: 12 amino acids. Germline CDR1 reads MNHNS; CDR2 reads SASEGT. V was pared by 5 bases and J by 6 bases, with 10 bases between. In DNA, the CDR3 is TGTGCCAGCAGTAACCCGACAGATGGCTACACCTTC. Translation gives CASSNPTDGYTF.

The V and J genes are TRBV6-5 and TRBJ1-1; the D gene is possibly TRBD1 (6 bases). The CDR3 length is 13 residues. Germline CDR1 is MNHEY and CDR2 is SVGAGI. V was cut by 8 bases and J by 1 base, with 11 bases left in between. CDR3 protein: CASFDRTNTEAFF. In DNA, the CDR3 is TGTGCCAGCTTCGACAGGACGAACACTGAAGCTTTCTTT.

This clonotype was recorded many times. The chain is built from TRBV6-5 and TRBJ1-1; D gene unclear. Per the germline V gene, CDR1 is MNHEY and CDR2 is SVGAGI. There are 10 residues in the CDR3. Trimming took 5 bases from V and 8 from J, leaving 6 bases between them. This CDR3 reads CASSRQEAFF. CDR3 DNA: TGTGCCAGCAGTCGGCAGGAAGCTTTCTTT.

In nucleotides, the CDR3 is TGTGCCAGTAGTATGGTCAGGGGTGGTACAGATACGCAGTATTTT. It translates to CASSMVRGGTDTQYF. The rearrangement uses TRBV19 and TRBJ2-3, with D perhaps matching TRBD1 (6 bases). The CDR3 extends over 15 amino acids. The germline V gene has CDR1 LNHDA and CDR2 SQIVND (reference sequence). V dropped 3 bases and J dropped 3 bases, with 13 bases sitting between them. The full variable domain, its missing parts supplied by reference TRBV19 and TRBJ2-3, is DGGITQSPKYLFRKEGQNVTLSCEQNLNHDAMYWYRQDPGQGLRLIYYSQIVNDFQKGDIAEGYSVSREKKESFPLTVTSAQKNPTAFYLCASSMVRGGTDTQYFGPGTRLTVL.

CDR3 bases: TGCAGCGGTTTATCCGGGACATTATATGGCTACACCTTC. Its translation: CSGLSGTLYGYTF. The J gene is TRBJ1-2, the V gene TRBV29-1, with D perhaps TRBD1 (6 bases). Germline lookup yields CDR1 SQVTM and CDR2 ANQGSEA. Deletions cut 7 bases from V and 5 bases from J, with 17 bases between. This CDR3 is 13 amino acids long.

This clonotype was seen more than once but under ten times. The gene calls are TRBV9 and TRBJ1-1; D gene ambiguous. Germline CDR1 is SGDLS and CDR2 is YYNGEE. The CDR3 length is 14 residues. V was shortened by 5 bases and J by 1 base, with 12 bases between the two germline ends. In nucleotides, the CDR3 is TGTGCCAGCAGTTTGCTGGGGTCGAACACTGAAGCTTTCTTT. Its translation is CASSLLGSNTEAFF.

The chain couples TRBV7-4 to TRBJ1-3; the D is unclear. The CDR3 length is 16 residues. The V gene lost 1 base and the J gene lost 0 bases, with 10 bases spanning the gap. Germline loops: CDR1 SGHVT, CDR2 SQSDAQ. The CDR3 DNA is TGTGCCAGCAGCTTAGTCGCAACCTTCTCTGGAAACACCATATATTTT. Protein sequence: CASSLVATFSGNTIYF.

V gene TRBV20-1 combines with J gene TRBJ1-5, with 8 bases fitting TRBD1. In germline, CDR1 is DFQATT, CDR2 SNEGSKA (reference sequence). The CDR3 is 13 amino acids. Trimming cost V 6 bases and J 8 bases; bases outside gene matches: 9. CDR3 residues: CSASPGGLEPQHF. The CDR3 coding sequence is TGCAGTGCAAGCCCAGGGGGCTTAGAGCCCCAGCATTTT.

The chain couples TRBV29-1 to TRBJ2-7; 9 bases align to TRBD2. The J segment lost 6 bases and the V segment lost 8 bases, leaving 11 bases of the junction unmatched. Germline loops: CDR1 SQVTM, CDR2 ANQGSEA. The CDR3 is made up of 13 amino acids. The CDR3 spells CSSVSLAGPEQYF. The CDR3 DNA reads as TGCAGCAGTGTATCGCTAGCGGGGCCCGAGCAGTACTTC.

Only a few counts were recorded for this clonotype. The CDR3 coding sequence is TGTGCCAGCAGCCAAGCCAGGACAGGGAGCACCTACGAGCAGTACTTC. This codes for CASSQARTGSTYEQYF. The chain recombines TRBV7-8 with TRBJ2-7, with 8 positions matching TRBD1. This CDR3 is built from 16 residues. The germline gives CDR1 SGHVS, CDR2 FQNEAQ. Germline trimming cut 5 bases from V and 2 bases from J; bases unmatched to any gene: 11.

This clonotype was counted a few times. The rearrangement links TRBV19 to TRBJ1-2; D is unclear. CDR1 is LNHDA and CDR2 is SQIVND in the germline V gene (reference sequence). V was trimmed by 3 bases and J by 1 base, leaving 6 bases between them. CDR3 length equals 13 residues. The CDR3 DNA sequence: TGTGCCAGTAGTATTTACAATAACTATGGCTACACCTTC. Translated: CASSIYNNYGYTF.